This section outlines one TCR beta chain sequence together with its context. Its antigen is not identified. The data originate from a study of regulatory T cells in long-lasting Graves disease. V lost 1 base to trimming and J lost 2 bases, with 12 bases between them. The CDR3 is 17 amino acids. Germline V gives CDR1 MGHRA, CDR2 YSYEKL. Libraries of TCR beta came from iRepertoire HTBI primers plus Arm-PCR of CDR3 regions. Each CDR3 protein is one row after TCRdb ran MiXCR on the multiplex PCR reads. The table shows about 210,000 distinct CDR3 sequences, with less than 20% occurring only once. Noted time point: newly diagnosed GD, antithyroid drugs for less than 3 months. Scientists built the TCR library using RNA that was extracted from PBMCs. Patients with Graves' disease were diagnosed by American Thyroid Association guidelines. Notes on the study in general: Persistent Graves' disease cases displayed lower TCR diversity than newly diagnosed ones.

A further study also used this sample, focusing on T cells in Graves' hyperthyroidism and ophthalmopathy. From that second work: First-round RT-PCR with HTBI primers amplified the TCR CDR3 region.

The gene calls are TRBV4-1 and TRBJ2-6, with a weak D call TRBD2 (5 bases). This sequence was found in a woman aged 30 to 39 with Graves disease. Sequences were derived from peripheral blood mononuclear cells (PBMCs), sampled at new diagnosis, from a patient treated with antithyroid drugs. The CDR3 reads CASSQVSRGTGANVLTF. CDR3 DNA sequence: TGCGCCAGCAGCCAAGTGAGCCGGGGAACTGGGGCCAACGTCCTGACTTTC.